Included here is one T cell receptor beta chain sequence, with context. The entry originates in a study of T cell responses to AZD1222 COVID-19 vaccine. The protocol was immunoSEQ multiplex PCR, while the TCRdb copy is restricted to in-frame clones and leaves out a portion. Among around 220,000 clones listed, 94% were seen once. CDR3 length: 15 residues. The V gene's germline CDR1 is KGHSH and CDR2 LQKENI. V was clipped by 1 base and J by 2 bases, with 8 bases between them. The sample here was peripheral blood, taken 28 days after the second dose of the MenACWY control vaccine. The chain has TRBV18 and TRBJ2-2; TRBD2 is a possible D gene (6 bases). The receptor's source is an adult who received the MenACWY meningococcal vaccine as a control. CDR3 loop: CASSPRDSNTGELFF. The CDR3 DNA follows: TGTGCCAGCTCACCACGGGACTCTAACACCGGGGAGCTGTTTTTT.